This TCR beta chain was obtained from a study of vaccination and CD4 T cells after COVID-19. This clonotype has more than one count but fewer than ten. As yet, its antigen is unknown. An Oncomine TCR Beta short-read assay was used to sequence the DNA from cultured CD4+ T cells. Each CDR3 protein is one row after TCRdb ran MiXCR on the PCR reads. Among several thousand distinct CDR3 sequences listed, 74% were seen once. As for treatment: roughly ten-day PBMC culture with coronavirus spike peptide pools or control peptides (ViraFEST assay). ViraFEST grew antigen-specific T cells using peptide pools, then sequenced TCRs. The CDR3 sequence is 15 residues long. The V gene's germline CDR1 is SEHNR and CDR2 FQNEAQ (reference sequence). Deletions cut 5 bases from V and 1 base from J, with 12 bases between.

The material sequenced was CD4+ T cells from blood, cultured in vitro. This receptor was obtained from a human donor who had recovered from COVID-19. The chain joins TRBV7-9 to TRBJ1-3; D is undetermined. CDR3 protein: CASSLRLGSGNTIYF. CDR3 DNA sequence: TGTGCCAGCAGCCTCAGACTGGGATCTGGAAACACCATATATTTT.